These 29 T cell receptor beta chains originate from one sample sequenced in a study of T cells in women clearing cervical HPV infection. Measured with immunoSEQ multiplex PCR; TCRdb has only the in-frame clones, and not every one. The sample is made up of around 35,000 clones, and the top ten hold roughly 1.6% of it. Material: blood buffy coat. These receptors were obtained from a woman aged 18-70 years with a cervical HPV16 infection that either progressed to CIN3+ or cleared (not recorded which).

In regard to this clone: The CDR3 extends 3 residues past the end of the read, so its final part is completed from the germline J gene. This rearrangement joins TRBV28 to TRBJ2-4, with D possibly matching TRBD1 (6 bases). The CDR3 has 11 amino acids. V gave up 8 bases and J gave up 8 bases, with 10 bases separating them. Germline V lookup: CDR1 MDHEN, CDR2 SYDVKM. The CDR3 DNA, read in part, is TGTGCCAGCGCTACAGGGCACATT. Residues: CASATGHI. The whole CDR3 reads CASATGHIQYF.

As concerns this clone: The read halts 3 residues ahead of the CDR3 end, with the missing end drawn from the germline J gene. This chain links TRBV20-1 with TRBJ1-6; TRBD1 matches at 9 bases. Per the germline V gene, CDR1 is DFQATT and CDR2 is SNEGSKA (reference sequence). Trimming took 5 bases from V and 9 from J; bases not matched to a gene: 2. This CDR3 contains 12 residues. CDR3 bases read: TGCAGTGCTGTACAGGGGGCTTCACCC. It is translated as CSAVQGASP. The complete CDR3 sequence is CSAVQGASPLHF.

Note on this clone: The read halts 3 residues ahead of the CDR3 end, with the missing end drawn from the germline J gene. Other nucleotide sequences in the sample specify the same CDR3. The chain links TRBV20-1 to TRBJ2-7; 10 positions agree with TRBD2. Losses at the gene ends were 3 bases for V and 0 bases for J; bases not matched to a gene: 5. This CDR3 has 15 residues. Germline CDR1 and CDR2: DFQATT and SNEGSKA (reference sequence). CDR3 loop: CSASPLAGVSYEQYF. CDR3 DNA (partial): TGCAGTGCTAGCCCTCTAGCGGGGGTCTCCTACGAG.

With respect to this clone: The CDR3 end is not reached by the read, which stops 3 residues before it; the germline J gene fills it in. This chain joins TRBV6-1 and TRBJ1-1; weak D call: TRBD1 (5 bases). The CDR3 sequence is 14 residues long. Trimming shortened V by 1 base and J by 3 bases, and 9 bases separated the two germline ends. The germline V gene encodes CDR1 MNHNS and CDR2 SASEGT. The covered CDR3 bases are TGTGCCAGCAGTGAAGTAGGGGAAGACACTGAA. Amino acids: CASSEVGEDTE. From start to end, the CDR3 is CASSEVGEDTEAFF.

As to this clone: Read data end 3 residues before the CDR3 end; the end is taken from the germline J gene. The V call is TRBV6-1, the J call TRBJ1-2, with 12 positions matching TRBD1. Germline values: CDR1 MNHNS, CDR2 SASEGT. This CDR3 contains 14 residues. The J segment lost 6 bases and the V segment lost 1 base, leaving 0 bases of the junction unmatched. CDR3 amino acids: CASSEGDRGHGYTF. The sequenced CDR3 bases are TGTGCCAGCAGTGAAGGGGACAGGGGGCATGGC.

A note on this clone: The DNA ends 3 residues before the CDR3 does, and the rest of the CDR3 is filled in from the germline J gene. This rearrangement joins TRBV5-1 to TRBJ1-1, with 7 nucleotides matching TRBD1. The germline V gene has CDR1 SGHRS and CDR2 YFSETQ. V shed 3 bases and J 4 bases; nucleotides not matched to a gene: 9. CDR3 length equals 15 residues. CDR3 region: CASSSTTGFGTEAFF. The CDR3 bases that were read are TGCGCCAGCAGCTCCACGACAGGGTTTGGCACTGAA.

Note on this clone: The sequenced fragment ends 3 residues before the CDR3 boundary, so the rest is inferred from the germline J gene. The V and J genes are TRBV6-2 or TRBV6-3 and TRBJ2-7; 7 bases fit TRBD2. The junction had 2 bases not matched to a gene; V was cut back by 0 bases and J by 0 bases. The CDR3 consists of 15 residues. The V gene's germline CDR1 is MNHEY and CDR2 SVGEGT. CDR3 in amino acids: CASSYSGGGSYEQYF. The CDR3 DNA, read in part, is TGTGCCAGCAGTTACTCCGGCGGGGGCTCCTACGAG.

Comments on this clone: The read ends 3 residues shy of where the CDR3 ends; the end is completed using the germline J gene. The rearrangement joins TRBV20-1 to TRBJ2-7, with TRBD1 matching 9 bases. With V trimmed by 4 bases and J by 3 bases, 7 bases remained unmatched. This CDR3 region has 14 residues. Germline V gene data show CDR1 as DFQATT and CDR2 as SNEGSKA (reference sequence). The CDR3 sequence: CSAKTGGSDYEQYF. The DNA read from the CDR3 is TGCAGTGCTAAAACAGGGGGCTCGGACTACGAG.

Concerning this clone: The observed sequence ends 3 residues before the CDR3 terminus, with the missing tail filled in from the germline J gene. V is TRBV28 and J is TRBJ2-3; tentatively, D is TRBD1 (6 bases). V gave up 3 bases and J gave up 2 bases, with 12 bases separating them. Germline-derived CDR1 and CDR2 are MDHEN and SYDVKM. The CDR3 totals 15 residues. Here the CDR3 reads CASSFKGEFTDTQYF. The CDR3 DNA, read in part, is TGTGCCAGCAGTTTTAAGGGGGAATTCACAGATACG.

This clone is labeled medium-sized based on frequency. The read terminates 3 residues before the CDR3 end, so the remaining end is supplied by the germline J gene. The chain is built from TRBV5-6 and TRBJ2-4; D might be TRBD2 (6 bases). Germline CDR1 reads SGHDT; CDR2 reads YYEEEE. V was pared by 2 bases and J by 5 bases, with 11 bases between. CDR3 length: 14 amino acids. CDR3 sequence reads: CASSLMASENIQYF. The sequenced CDR3 bases are TGTGCCAGCAGCTTAATGGCTAGCGAAAACATT.

Turning to this clone: The CDR3 end falls 3 residues outside the read, so it is completed with the germline J gene. V and J are TRBV5-1 and TRBJ2-1; 7 nucleotides match TRBD2. Germline V gene lookup returns CDR1 SGHRS and CDR2 YFSETQ. Losses at the gene ends were 4 bases for V and 4 bases for J; bases not matched to a gene: 8. The length of the CDR3 is 15 residues. The CDR3 spells CASSRMGGGYNEQFF. CDR3 DNA (partial): TGCGCCAGCAGCCGGATGGGGGGGGGTTACAATGAG.

As concerns this clone: Coverage ceases 3 residues before the CDR3 finishes, and the germline J gene fills in the end. The chain links TRBV10-3 to TRBJ1-6, with D possibly TRBD1 on 5 matching bases. The CDR3 sequence is 14 residues long. Germline CDR1 and CDR2: ENHRY and SYGVKD. With 8 bases removed from V and 7 bases from J, the gap between germline ends came to 15 bases. CDR3 DNA, as far as it was read: TGTGCCATCGGACCGACAGACGGCAATTCACCC. Translated, it gives CAIGPTDGNSP. The full-length CDR3 reads as CAIGPTDGNSPLHF.

For this clone: The CDR3 extends 3 residues past the end of the read, so its final part is completed from the germline J gene. The J gene is TRBJ1-2, the V gene TRBV6-2 or TRBV6-3, with 9 bases matching TRBD1. Per the germline V gene, CDR1 is MNHEY and CDR2 is SVGEGT. With V trimmed by 6 bases and J by 7 bases, 9 bases remained unmatched. This CDR3 spans 14 amino acids. The sequenced part of the CDR3 DNA is TGTGCCAGCAGACTGGGACAGGGAGTTTCTGGC. Its protein product is CASRLGQGVSG. The CDR3, in full, reads CASRLGQGVSGYTF.

CDR3 bases read: TGCGCCAGCAGCTGGTGGCTAGCGGGGGGGCCAGCGGAGACC. This translates into CASSWWLAGGPAET. The whole CDR3 is CASSWWLAGGPAETQYF. The rearrangement joins TRBV5-1 to TRBJ2-5; TRBD2 aligns across 12 bases. Read sequence stops 3 residues before the CDR3 end, and the germline J gene provides the missing end. The CDR3 sequence is 17 residues long. The V gene end was trimmed by 3 bases and the J gene end by 5 bases; junction bases not matched to a gene: 11. In germline, CDR1 is SGHRS, CDR2 YFSETQ.

Details on this clone: The read terminates 3 residues ahead of where the CDR3 ends, so the germline J gene completes it. This sequence joins TRBV2 and TRBJ1-6; 8 bases are a match to TRBD1. V was pared by 6 bases and J by 10 bases, with 11 bases of the junction left unmatched. Germline CDR1 and CDR2: SNHLY and FYNNEI. The length of the CDR3 is 15 residues. The CDR3 sequence: CASSPDGQGNSPLHF. CDR3 DNA, as far as it was read: TGTGCCAGCAGCCCCGATGGACAGGGAAACTCACCC.

As regards this clone: The read ends 3 residues before the CDR3 terminus; that terminus is restored from the germline J gene. V is TRBV20-1 and J is TRBJ1-3; 11 positions match TRBD1. Unmatched junction bases numbered 7, after V lost 3 bases and J lost 3 bases. This CDR3 comprises 16 residues. Germline V gene data show CDR1 as DFQATT and CDR2 as SNEGSKA (reference sequence). Here the CDR3 reads CSASTLGQGVGNTIYF. Incomplete CDR3 DNA: TGCAGTGCTAGCACCCTGGGACAGGGGGTTGGAAACACC.

A note on this clone: The DNA ends 3 residues before the CDR3 does, and the rest of the CDR3 is filled in from the germline J gene. The chain has TRBV28 and TRBJ2-1; D not resolved. V dropped 5 bases and J dropped 4 bases, with 9 bases sitting between them. The CDR3 covers 13 residues. Germline V gene lookup returns CDR1 MDHEN and CDR2 SYDVKM. The sequenced CDR3 bases are TGTGCCAGCAGTACAACACCGTACAATGAG. Translated: CASSTTPYNE. The whole CDR3 reads CASSTTPYNEQFF. Combining the CDR3 with reference TRBV28 and TRBJ2-1 gives the whole variable domain DVKVTQSSRYLVKRTGEKVFLECVQDMDHENMFWYRQDPGLGLRLIYFSYDVKMKEKGDIPEGYSVSREKKERFSLILESASTNQTSMYLCASSTTPYNEQFFGPGTRLTVL.

Details on this clone: The observed sequence ends 3 residues before the CDR3 terminus, with the missing tail filled in from the germline J gene. The chain couples TRBV2 to TRBJ2-1; D gene uncertain. The germline gives CDR1 SNHLY, CDR2 FYNNEI. V was pared by 5 bases and J by 5 bases, with 10 bases between. The CDR3 covers 13 residues. The CDR3 loop is CASSPNRDNEQFF. CDR3 DNA (partial): TGTGCCAGCAGTCCCAACCGGGACAATGAG.

Comment on this clone: The sequenced fragment ends 3 residues before the CDR3 boundary, so the rest is inferred from the germline J gene. This chain connects TRBV7-2 to TRBJ2-2; D may correspond to TRBD1 or TRBD2 (6 bases each). The germline V and J ends were trimmed by 5 bases and 6 bases, with 16 bases remaining between them. CDR1 and CDR2 (germline): SGHTA, FQGNSA. The length of the CDR3 is 15 residues. The CDR3 protein is CASSDTNREAGELFF. The CDR3 bases that were read are TGTGCCAGCAGCGACACCAACAGGGAGGCCGGGGAG. The whole variable domain, remainder taken from reference TRBV7-2 and TRBJ2-2, is GAGVSQSPSNKVTEKGKDVELRCDPISGHTALYWYRQSLGQGLEFLIYFQGNSAPDKSGLPSDRFSAERTGGSVSTLTIQRTQQEDSAVYLCASSDTNREAGELFFGEGSRLTVL.

Of note for this clone: The read ends 3 residues shy of where the CDR3 ends; the end is completed using the germline J gene. The genes are TRBV7-8 and TRBJ2-5; a weak D match, TRBD2 (6 bases). The CDR3 is made up of 17 amino acids. Germline V lookup: CDR1 SGHVS, CDR2 FQNEAQ. The V end was cut by 7 bases, the J end by 3 bases, with 24 bases between. The CDR3 is CASIIRGGLYSEETQYF. CDR3 bases read: TGTGCCAGCATAATACGGGGAGGCTTATACTCCGAAGAGACC.

Comments on this clone: The sequenced fragment ends 3 residues before the CDR3 boundary, so the rest is inferred from the germline J gene. The chain uses TRBV23-1 and TRBJ2-7; D may be TRBD1 (5 bases). TRBV23-1 is an open reading frame whose function is uncertain. Trimming pared 7 bases from V and 2 bases from J, leaving 18 bases between. The CDR3 runs to 15 residues. CDR3 sequence reads: CASKSTTALPYEQYF. The part of the CDR3 DNA that was read is TGCGCCAGCAAGTCGACGACAGCTCTACCCTACGAG.

The CDR3 sequence is CAISESRNDRDEQFF. Incomplete CDR3 DNA: TGTGCCATCAGTGAGTCGAGAAATGACAGAGATGAG. The rearrangement uses TRBV10-3 and TRBJ2-1; D might be TRBD1 (5 bases). The read stops 3 residues short of the end of the CDR3; the missing end is completed from the germline J gene. V lost 0 bases, J lost 8 bases, and 14 bases lay in between. The germline V gene encodes CDR1 ENHRY and CDR2 SYGVKD. The CDR3 sequence is 15 residues long.

CDR3 amino acids: CASSFFRGSPASEQYF. The part of the CDR3 DNA that was read is TGTGCCAGCAGCTTTTTTAGGGGCTCTCCCGCGTCCGAG. The genes are TRBV7-8 and TRBJ2-7; D perhaps matches TRBD1 (5 bases). Read coverage stops 3 residues before the CDR3 terminus; the germline J gene supplies the remainder. CDR1 is SGHVS and CDR2 is FQNEAQ in the germline V gene. The CDR3 has 16 amino acids. V was trimmed by 3 bases and J by 6 bases, leaving 21 bases between them.

In the case of this clone: The CDR3 end lies 3 residues beyond the end of the read and is filled in from the germline J gene. The chain recombines TRBV11-3 with TRBJ2-2; 8 positions match TRBD1. The CDR3 totals 15 residues. V was clipped by 6 bases and J by 0 bases; unmatched bases: 3. Germline CDR1 and CDR2: SGHNT and YENEEA. CDR3 bases read: TGTGCCAGCAGTAAGACAGGGGCGAACACCGGGGAG. This gives the protein CASSKTGANTGE. The CDR3 in its entirety is CASSKTGANTGELFF.

With respect to this clone: The read ends 3 residues early relative to the CDR3; the germline J gene fills the gap. The gene calls are TRBV28 and TRBJ1-2, with 9 bases fitting TRBD1. The germline gives CDR1 MDHEN, CDR2 SYDVKM. This CDR3 spans 14 amino acids. V was pared by 4 bases and J by 6 bases, with 6 bases of the junction left unmatched. CDR3 DNA (partial): TGTGCCAGCAGTTCGGGACAGGGAGGAGATGGC. Protein sequence: CASSSGQGGDG. The complete CDR3 protein is CASSSGQGGDGYTF.

For this clone: The read comes to an end 3 residues before the CDR3 does, leaving the germline J gene to fill in the end. This chain joins TRBV2 and TRBJ2-3; 10 bases are shared with TRBD1. There are 15 residues in the CDR3. The germline V gene encodes CDR1 SNHLY and CDR2 FYNNEI. V shed 5 bases and J 6 bases; nucleotides not matched to a gene: 8. The CDR3 bases that were read are TGTGCCAGCAGTTATTTGGGACAGGGGTCGGATACG. Amino acid sequence: CASSYLGQGSDT. The full CDR3 sequence reads CASSYLGQGSDTQYF.

Comment on this clone: The read stops 3 residues short of the end of the CDR3; the missing end is completed from the germline J gene. V is TRBV19 and J is TRBJ1-5, with a possible D match to TRBD1 (6 bases). This CDR3 region has 15 residues. CDR1 and CDR2 from the germline V gene are LNHDA and SQIVND (reference sequence). V was cut by 5 bases and J by 4 bases, with 15 bases left in between. The CDR3 DNA, read in part, is TGTGCCAGTAGTTTAACAGGGCTGGGGAATCAGCCC. As protein: CASSLTGLGNQP. The whole CDR3 protein reads CASSLTGLGNQPQHF.

Concerning this clone itself: The read ends 3 residues early relative to the CDR3; the germline J gene fills the gap. V and J are TRBV2 and TRBJ2-2; D possibly corresponds to TRBD2 (6 bases). In germline, CDR1 is SNHLY, CDR2 FYNNEI. Trimming shortened V by 2 bases and J by 3 bases, and 10 bases separated the two germline ends. The CDR3 loop spans 15 amino acids. The CDR3 sequence is CASSEKGEDTGELFF. CDR3 DNA, as far as it was read: TGTGCCAGCAGTGAAAAAGGGGAGGACACCGGGGAG.

Notes on this clone: The read ends 3 residues shy of where the CDR3 ends; the end is completed using the germline J gene. This chain connects TRBV18 to TRBJ1-4; D gene ambiguous. Germline V gene data show CDR1 as KGHSH and CDR2 as LQKENI. This CDR3 region has 16 residues. V was cut by 3 bases and J by 0 bases, with 11 bases left in between. CDR3 residues: CASSPQPRTTNEKLFF. The sequenced part of the CDR3 DNA is TGTGCCAGCTCACCCCAACCCAGGACAACTAATGAAAAA.